This T cell receptor (beta chain) was identified during a study of T cells in Graves' hyperthyroidism and ophthalmopathy. Study-level findings and limits: The model identified upcoming ophthalmopathy a median approximately seven months ahead of onset. Researchers found most expanded thyroid clonotypes above 0.001 in blood as well.

The sample holds many counts of this clonotype. Its antigen is still unknown. Investigators excluded patients with uncontrolled infection, other autoimmune disease, pregnancy or lactation. Diagnosing involved the use of clinical symptoms, serum thyroxine and TRAb, thyroid ultrasound and orbital computed tomography. The CDR3 runs 13 residues. Germline values: CDR1 LGHDT, CDR2 YNNKEL (reference sequence). Trimming stripped 4 bases from V and 10 bases from J, with 16 bases between. TCR beta CDR3 regions were amplified from RNA. TCR CDR3 underwent first-round RT-PCR with the HTBI primer set. TCRdb passed the multiplex PCR reads through MiXCR, listing each CDR3 protein once. The sample lists a few hundred thousand distinct CDR3 sequences; around 16% were seen once.

This clonotype was obtained from a woman aged 30 to 39 with Graves' hyperthyroidism. The rearrangement joins TRBV3-1 to TRBJ1-2, with a possible D match to TRBD1 (5 bases). Sequenced sample: blood. For the CDR3, the DNA is TGTGCCAGCAGCCGCACTCCGGGGGGAATCTACACCTTC. The encoded protein is CASSRTPGGIYTF.